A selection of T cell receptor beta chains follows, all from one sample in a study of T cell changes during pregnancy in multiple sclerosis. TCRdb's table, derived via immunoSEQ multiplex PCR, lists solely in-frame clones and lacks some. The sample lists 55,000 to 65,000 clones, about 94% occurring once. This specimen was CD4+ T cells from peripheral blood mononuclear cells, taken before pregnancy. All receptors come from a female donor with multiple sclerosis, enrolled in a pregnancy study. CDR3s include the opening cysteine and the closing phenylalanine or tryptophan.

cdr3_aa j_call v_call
CASRLLTGEGNEQFF TRBJ2-1 TRBV2
CASSQTGVNTIYF TRBJ1-3 TRBV9
CASSTGTGPTEQYF TRBJ2-7 TRBV7-9
CASSVGVSSNEQFF TRBJ2-1 TRBV9
CASSLAQGAMGEQFF TRBJ2-1 TRBV11-3
CASSLATGGGYTF TRBJ1-2 TRBV7-6
CASSFSRGMNTEAFF TRBJ1-1 TRBV7-9
CASQSGGSGANVLTF TRBJ2-6 TRBV6-6
CASSLGAFSDYEQYF TRBJ2-7 TRBV11-2
CASSPVGQSYGGKNIQYF TRBJ2-4 TRBV5-1
CASSPPAVPDTQYF TRBJ2-3 TRBV18
CASSPRQGRNTGELFF TRBJ2-2 TRBV18
CASSEAGGRYNEQFF TRBJ2-1 TRBV6-1
CASSPRGRGNTEAFF TRBJ1-1 TRBV7-2
CASGRGGSSTDTQYF TRBJ2-3 TRBV5-1
CASSQDGQDRADSENIQYF TRBJ2-4 TRBV4-1
CASGLSNEQFF TRBJ2-1 TRBV12-5
CASSLGLAVSSYEQYF TRBJ2-7 TRBV14
CASSPSTGGFYGYTF TRBJ1-2 TRBV7-2
CASSSLTGVYYGYTF TRBJ1-2 TRBV27
CAWSVSYSYEQYF TRBJ2-7 TRBV30
CASSIGTDSNQPQHF TRBJ1-5 TRBV19
CASSLVKGVGTEAFF TRBJ1-1 TRBV7-2
CASSVGEGRGTDTQYF TRBJ2-3 TRBV2
CASLAAGARSYGYTF TRBJ1-2 TRBV28
CASSSQGALSNQPQHF TRBJ1-5 TRBV28
CASSPSRDRANYGYTF TRBJ1-2 TRBV16
CASSVDNRGGGYTF TRBJ1-2 TRBV9
CASSLGRSSYNEQFF TRBJ2-1 TRBV11-3
CASSLKGQGSGNTIYF TRBJ1-3 TRBV7-3
CASSTRQDINEQFF TRBJ2-1 TRBV18
CASSIRLAGGLTLDEQYF TRBJ2-7 TRBV19
CASSEPGLAGADEQFF TRBJ2-1 TRBV2
CASSYWGLAGEETQYF TRBJ2-5 TRBV6-6
CASSLPGTGVNYGYTF TRBJ1-2 TRBV28
CASSRREFNEQFF TRBJ2-1 TRBV7-9
CASSPSGRESYEQYF TRBJ2-7 TRBV7-2
CASSRGENRNTEAFF TRBJ1-1 TRBV5-1
CAITLDMGQGQPQHF TRBJ1-5 TRBV10-3
CASSPQPAGETQYF TRBJ2-5 TRBV14
CASSKHFPGLTNKGYEQYF TRBJ2-7 TRBV28
CASSYGGFSSGANVLTF TRBJ2-6 TRBV19
CASSLSSGRTTVRYNEQFF TRBJ2-1 TRBV4-3
CASSSYKRAYEQYF TRBJ2-7 TRBV7-9
CASRLDRGLYNEQFF TRBJ2-1 TRBV19
CASSYQSGSETQYF TRBJ2-5 TRBV7-2
CASSQESGLEQYF TRBJ2-7 TRBV4-3
CASSPSGILSYEQYF TRBJ2-7 TRBV7-8
CASRASGRLNEQFF TRBJ2-1 TRBV27
CASSFTGGSSGELFF TRBJ2-2 TRBV11-3
CASSGAGTGSYEQYF TRBJ2-7 TRBV6-1
CAWSVGGIGTGELFF TRBJ2-2 TRBV30
CASSLAGSFANYGYTF TRBJ1-2 TRBV7-9
CASSKAGTVFSSSSYEQYF TRBJ2-7 TRBV21-1
CASSATSSEQFF TRBJ2-1 TRBV9
CASSLYRFNSPLHF TRBJ1-6 TRBV6-5
CASSEVQVNIYGYTF TRBJ1-2 TRBV2